This T cell receptor beta chain derives from a study of shared clonotypes between healthy human individuals. Study-wide results and caveats: Clonotype sharing among donors was thought likely to change with sequencing depth.

DNA at about 200 ng, 25,000 to 30,000 T cell genomes, went into sorted-subset replicate PCRs. Repertoires were generated with immunoSEQ multiplex PCR, while TCRdb's copy carries only in-frame clones and drops some. The data contain about 2.3 million clones, 85% to 95% of them singletons. CDR3 length equals 13 residues. The V end lost 4 bases, the J end lost 2 bases, and 6 bases lay between the germline ends. The V gene's germline CDR1 is MGHDK and CDR2 SYGVNS. In regard to this clone: Its target is not known.

The chain carries TRBV25-1 and TRBJ1-3; D is undetermined. Material: naive CD4+ T cells from PBMCs. Noted subset: CD45RA+ positively selected. This receptor was identified in a man aged 18 to 30 in good health. Some clones in this sample may be carry-over from other donors' samples. For the CDR3, the DNA is TGTGCCAGCAGTGTAAGTGCTGGAAACACCATATATTTT. It yields the protein CASSVSAGNTIYF.